This entry lists 18 T cell receptor beta chains sequenced from one sample in a study of blood T cells in healthy people across ages. A sample-barcoded 5' primer and a J-beta primer mix were used in a second PCR of about 7 to 11 cycles. TCRdb recomputed calls from the 5' RACE reads with MiXCR, one row per CDR3 protein. Of approximately 800,000 distinct CDR3 sequences listed, roughly 60% are singletons. The sequenced sample was blood. These receptors were taken from a man aged 25-45 years in good health.

The chain employs TRBV9 and TRBJ2-5; tentative D call: TRBD2 (6 bases). This CDR3 comprises 16 residues. V lost 0 bases and J lost 0, with 12 bases in between. CDR1 is SGDLS and CDR2 is YYNGEE in the germline V gene. CDR3 residues: CASSVESGGYQETQYF. CDR3 in DNA: TGTGCCAGCAGCGTAGAGTCCGGGGGTTACCAAGAGACCCAGTACTTC.

The chain uses TRBV7-2 and TRBJ2-5; a weak D match, TRBD2 (7 bases). V lost 2 bases and J 0 bases, leaving 10 bases between the germline ends. The CDR3 extends over 15 amino acids. Germline V gives CDR1 SGHTA, CDR2 FQGNSA. CDR3 protein: CASSLFGGHQETQYF. As DNA, the CDR3 is TGTGCCAGCAGCTTATTCGGGGGGCACCAAGAGACCCAGTACTTC.

This rearrangement joins TRBV7-8 to TRBJ2-7, with 9 bases lining up with TRBD1. Germline CDR1 is SGHVS and CDR2 is FQNEAQ. This CDR3 contains 13 residues. After removal of 7 bases from V and 7 bases from J, the junction contained 8 bases not matched to a gene. Written as DNA, the CDR3 is TGTGCCAGCACCACAGGGGGCGCGTGGGAGCAGTACTTC. It is translated as CASTTGGAWEQYF.

The CDR3, as DNA: TGCAGCGTGACTGGGGGAGATGACACAGATACGCAGTATTTT. This translates into CSVTGGDDTDTQYF. V usage is TRBV29-1 and J usage is TRBJ2-3, with D tentatively TRBD1 or TRBD2 (5 bases each). In germline, CDR1 is SQVTM, CDR2 ANQGSEA. This CDR3 contains 14 residues. The V end was cut by 6 bases, the J end by 2 bases, with 15 bases between.

This rearrangement joins TRBV9 to TRBJ2-7, with D maybe TRBD2 (7 bases). CDR3 length equals 14 residues. Germline V gene lookup returns CDR1 SGDLS and CDR2 YYNGEE. V lost 3 bases and J 2 bases, leaving 12 bases between the germline ends. CDR3 residues: CASSAEGGTYEQYF. The CDR3 coding sequence is TGTGCCAGCAGCGCCGAGGGGGGGACCTACGAGCAGTACTTC.

The rearrangement links TRBV20-1 to TRBJ2-1, with 10 positions matching TRBD2. The CDR3 contains 17 residues. The V segment lost 4 bases and the J segment 4 bases; nucleotides outside the gene matches: 13. Per germline, CDR1 DFQATT and CDR2 SNEGSKA (reference sequence). The CDR3 DNA sequence: TGCAGTGCTACCTTAGGCAGCGGGGGGGCGGGGTACAATGAGCAGTTCTTC. Its protein product is CSATLGSGGAGYNEQFF.

CDR3 amino acids: CASRKFSGEKLFF. The CDR3 nucleotides are TGTGCCAGCAGAAAATTTAGCGGGGAAAAACTGTTTTTT. The V gene is TRBV6-5, the J gene TRBJ1-4, with no clear D. Germline V CDR1 and CDR2: MNHEY, SVGAGI. The CDR3 extends over 13 amino acids. The V gene lost 6 bases and the J gene lost 8 bases, with 13 bases spanning the gap.

This clonotype showed up just a few times. The V call is TRBV15, the J call TRBJ2-7, with D perhaps TRBD2 (5 bases). V lost 5 bases, J lost 3 bases, and 14 bases lay in between. Germline lookup yields CDR1 LNHNV and CDR2 YYDKDF (reference sequence). The CDR3 runs to 14 residues. CDR3 DNA sequence: TGTGCCACCAGCGTCAGCGGCAGAGACTACGAGCAGTACTTC. Residues: CATSVSGRDYEQYF.

The chain employs TRBV6-1 and TRBJ2-5; 8 bases are shared with TRBD1. J was trimmed by 4 bases and V by 1 base; bases with no gene match: 5. CDR3 length: 15 amino acids. Germline V gene lookup returns CDR1 MNHNS and CDR2 SASEGT. The CDR3 reads CASSEGTGFRETQYF. CDR3 sequence (DNA): TGTGCCAGCAGTGAAGGGACAGGGTTTAGAGAGACCCAGTACTTC.

CDR3 loop: CSGDRQSEQYF. CDR3 in DNA: TGCAGTGGGGACAGGCAGTCCGAGCAGTACTTC. The chain combines TRBV20-1 with TRBJ2-4, with 8 bases that match TRBD1. The J call may be incorrect, as the DNA end agrees better with TRBJ2-7. CDR1 and CDR2 (germline): DFQATT, SNEGSKA (reference sequence). There are 11 residues in the CDR3.

The rearrangement joins TRBV14 to TRBJ2-1; no firm D call. V was shortened by 4 bases and J by 4 bases, with 11 bases between the two germline ends. The germline V gene has CDR1 SGHDN and CDR2 FVKESK. CDR3 size: 14 residues. The CDR3 DNA follows: TGTGCCAGCAGCCCAACGGACCTATACAATGAGCAGTTCTTC. Translation: CASSPTDLYNEQFF.

The chain carries TRBV7-6 and TRBJ2-4; tentatively, D is TRBD1 (5 bases). The DNA end lines up better with TRBJ2-7; the J call may be wrong. The CDR3 spans 13 residues. Germline CDR1 reads SGHVS; CDR2 reads FNYEAQ. As DNA, the CDR3 is TGTGCCAGCAGCACCAACAGGTTATACGAGCAGTACTTC. Encoded protein: CASSTNRLYEQYF.

This rearrangement joins TRBV27 to TRBJ2-2; weak D call: TRBD1 (6 bases). The germline gives CDR1 MNHEY, CDR2 SMNVEV (reference sequence). V lost 3 bases and J lost 4, with 12 bases in between. The CDR3 length is 15 residues. The CDR3 here is CASSFIQGCTGELFF. Here the CDR3 DNA reads TGTGCCAGCAGTTTTATCCAGGGGTGCACCGGGGAGCTGTTTTTT.

The chain is built from TRBV6-6 and TRBJ2-2, with 11 bases that match TRBD2. V gave up 8 bases and J gave up 2 bases; unmatched junction bases: 7. Looked up from germline, CDR1 is MNHNY and CDR2 is SVGAGI (reference sequence). This CDR3 comprises 16 residues. The CDR3 DNA is TGTGCCAGCTATTTCGGGACTAGCGGCAACACCGGGGAGCTGTTTTTT. The encoded protein is CASYFGTSGNTGELFF.

The V call is TRBV20-1, the J call TRBJ2-3; D call uncertain. Germline CDR1 reads DFQATT; CDR2 reads SNEGSKA (reference sequence). Trimming pared 5 bases from V and 1 base from J, leaving 16 bases between. The CDR3 has 15 residues. CDR3: CSADLEPHRTDTQYF. The CDR3 coding sequence is TGCAGTGCTGACCTCGAGCCCCACCGCACAGATACGCAGTATTTT.

The chain joins TRBV12-3 or TRBV12-4 to TRBJ2-5; the match to TRBD1 covers 11 bases. The V segment lost 4 bases and the J segment 5 bases; nucleotides outside the gene matches: 3. The CDR3 contains 14 residues. DNA for the CDR3: TGTGCCAGCAGTTGGACAGGGGGCATTGAGACCCAGTACTTC. Its translation: CASSWTGGIETQYF.

The chain uses TRBV2 and TRBJ1-4; D gene unclear. Between the trimmed V and J ends, which lost 0 bases and 8 bases, there was a span of 7 bases. Germline V gene lookup returns CDR1 SNHLY and CDR2 FYNNEI. The CDR3 totals 13 residues. The CDR3 is CASSEALWEKLFF. The CDR3 DNA reads as TGTGCCAGCAGTGAAGCGCTTTGGGAAAAACTGTTTTTT. Together with reference TRBV2 and TRBJ1-4, the CDR3 gives the full variable domain: EPEVTQTPSHQVTQMGQEVILRCVPISNHLYFYWYRQILGQKVEFLVSFYNNEISEKSEIFDDQFSVERPDGSNFTLKIRSTKLEDSAMYFCASSEALWEKLFFGSGTQLSVL.

V is TRBV7-8 and J is TRBJ2-7; 8 bases align to TRBD1. The CDR3 has 14 residues. Germline lookup yields CDR1 SGHVS and CDR2 FQNEAQ. V dropped 5 bases and J dropped 5; count of bases not matched to a gene: 8. CDR3 coding DNA: TGTGCCAGCAGCCTACAGGGGGTGGTCGACGAGCAGTACTTC. This encodes CASSLQGVVDEQYF.